The 19 T cell receptor beta chains in this list originate from one sample, sequenced in a study of cytomegalovirus exposure and HLA in healthy donors (dated by TCRdb to the late 2010s). The protocol used for the library was the immunoSEQ multiplex PCR assay. The multiplex PCR relied on a mix of 60 forward primers for TCR Vbeta segments and 13 reverse primers for TCR Jbeta segments. TCRdb provides this immuneACCESS table in a form limited to in-frame rearrangements. Some clones are lacking; in checked studies, under half of them reflect an unresolved V gene, and why the rest are absent is not known. Across this sample there are 150,000 to 180,000 clones, with under 80% seen only once. In total, the top ten clones hold about 2% of the sample. Material for sequencing was PBMCs. These receptor sequences come from a man in his thirties or forties in good health and CMV-seronegative.

This clone was seen more than once but under ten times. V is TRBV6-1 and J is TRBJ1-4; no definite D call. The germline V gene encodes CDR1 MNHNS and CDR2 SASEGT. There are 14 residues in the CDR3. The ends were cut back, 4 bases at V and 0 bases at J, with 6 bases in the middle. CDR3 nucleotides: TGTGCCAGCAGTGCACGGGCAACTAATGAAAAACTGTTTTTT. It is translated as CASSARATNEKLFF.

The chain uses TRBV28 and TRBJ2-7; 10 nucleotides match TRBD1. The trim removed 8 bases at V and 5 bases at J, leaving 9 bases unmatched. CDR3 length equals 14 residues. Per the germline V gene, CDR1 is MDHEN and CDR2 is SYDVKM. DNA of the CDR3: TGTGCCAGCTCCACGGGACAGGGGCTTAACGAGCAGTACTTC. Protein: CASSTGQGLNEQYF.

This sequence joins TRBV2 and TRBJ1-1; 7 bases fit TRBD1. CDR1 and CDR2 from the germline V gene are SNHLY and FYNNEI. CDR3 length: 16 amino acids. J lost 6 bases, V lost 4 bases, and 14 bases had no gene match. The CDR3 is CASSGDRERLSAEAFF. CDR3 sequence (DNA): TGTGCCAGCAGTGGAGACAGGGAGAGATTATCAGCTGAAGCTTTCTTT.

The chain recombines TRBV7-8 with TRBJ1-4, with 7 bases aligning to TRBD1. This CDR3 is 14 amino acids long. CDR1 is SGHVS and CDR2 is FQNEAQ in the germline V gene. With 2 bases clipped from V and 4 bases from J, the junction kept 1 base outside the gene matches. CDR3 amino acids: CASSLNRGNEKLFF. The CDR3, as DNA: TGTGCCAGCAGCTTAAACAGGGGTAATGAAAAACTGTTTTTT.

This clone was seen a handful of times. The chain uses TRBV6-5 and TRBJ1-2, with 9 nucleotides matching TRBD1. J gave up 4 bases and V 6 bases, and 9 bases lay outside the gene matches. The CDR3 covers 15 residues. From germline, CDR1 is MNHEY and CDR2 SVGAGI. The CDR3: CASRTTGGWVYGYTF. Written as DNA, the CDR3 is TGTGCCAGCAGAACTACAGGGGGCTGGGTCTATGGCTACACCTTC.

This chain connects TRBV9 to TRBJ2-1; 7 nucleotides agree with TRBD2. V shed 2 bases and J 8 bases; nucleotides not matched to a gene: 10. Germline V CDR1 and CDR2: SGDLS, YYNGEE. The CDR3 is 15 residues long. The CDR3 is CASSVISGDGDEQFF. DNA of the CDR3: TGTGCCAGCAGCGTGATAAGCGGGGATGGGGATGAGCAGTTCTTC.

The chain links TRBV7-9 to TRBJ2-3, with TRBD2 identical over 7 bases. The CDR3 consists of 15 residues. The ends lost 5 bases at V and 2 bases at J; junction bases unmatched: 7. Germline loops: CDR1 SEHNR, CDR2 FQNEAQ (reference sequence). The CDR3 here is CASSTRRGTTDTQYF. In DNA form, the CDR3 reads TGTGCCAGCAGCACTAGGCGGGGGACCACAGATACGCAGTATTTT. The complete variable domain, with remaining parts taken from reference TRBV7-9 and TRBJ2-3, reads DTGVSQNPRHKITKRGQNVTFRCDPISEHNRLYWYRQTLGQGPEFLTYFQNEAQLEKSRLLSDRFSAERPKGSFSTLEIQRTEQGDSAMYLCASSTRRGTTDTQYFGPGTRLTVL.

Details on this clone: Mismatch with germline at one junction end may stem from a read error. V is TRBV19 and J is TRBJ1-2; a possible D gene is TRBD1 (5 bases). The CDR3 spans 15 residues. The V gene's germline CDR1 is LNHDA and CDR2 SQIVND (reference sequence). CDR3 nucleotide sequence: TGTGCCAGTAGTATATCCCCAGGGAGGAGCGATGGCTACCCCTTC. Translating it yields CASSISPGRSDGYPF.

The genes are TRBV6-5 and TRBJ2-5; 9 bases line up with TRBD1. V shed 4 bases and J 5 bases; nucleotides not matched to a gene: 2. The V gene's germline CDR1 is MNHEY and CDR2 SVGAGI. The CDR3 runs to 13 residues. The CDR3 DNA follows: TGTGCCAGCAGTTCCGGGACAGGGGAGACCCAGTACTTC. Encoded protein: CASSSGTGETQYF.

The V call is TRBV5-1, the J call TRBJ2-2; tentatively, D is TRBD2 (6 bases). Trimming shortened V by 0 bases and J by 6 bases, and 12 bases separated the two germline ends. Per the germline V gene, CDR1 is SGHRS and CDR2 is YFSETQ. CDR3 length: 15 amino acids. The DNA of the CDR3 is TGCGCCAGCAGCTTGGCCGGAGGGAATGCCGGGGAGCTGTTTTTT. Translation: CASSLAGGNAGELFF.

The rearrangement joins TRBV7-6 to TRBJ2-7; the match to TRBD2 covers 10 bases. After removal of 5 bases from V and 4 bases from J, the junction contained 5 bases not matched to a gene. Germline CDR1 reads SGHVS; CDR2 reads FNYEAQ. CDR3 length equals 14 residues. The CDR3 reads CASSPSGGGYEQYF. The CDR3 DNA is TGTGCCAGCAGCCCCAGCGGGGGGGGGTACGAGCAGTACTTC.

This sequence joins TRBV7-2 and TRBJ2-1, with 8 bases aligning to TRBD1. CDR3 length: 15 amino acids. J gave up 4 bases and V 5 bases, and 7 bases lay outside the gene matches. Looked up from germline, CDR1 is SGHTA and CDR2 is FQGNSA. The CDR3 bases are TGTGCCAGCAGCGCTGACAGGGGAGTTTACAATGAGCAGTTCTTC. It encodes CASSADRGVYNEQFF.

The V call is TRBV5-1, the J call TRBJ2-3; D gene ambiguous. The germline V gene has CDR1 SGHRS and CDR2 YFSETQ. The CDR3 has 15 residues. V dropped 0 bases and J dropped 3 bases, with 11 bases sitting between them. Written as DNA, the CDR3 is TGCGCCAGCAGCTTGGTTTTGGGCCAAACAGATACGCAGTATTTT. Its protein product is CASSLVLGQTDTQYF.

In this sample, this clone turned up once. The chain uses TRBV19 and TRBJ1-1; 7 positions agree with TRBD1. CDR3 size: 17 residues. Germline loops: CDR1 LNHDA, CDR2 SQIVND (reference sequence). V dropped 7 bases and J dropped 5; count of bases not matched to a gene: 19. The CDR3 coding sequence is TGTGCCAGTATTTCCCCAAGGGACAGAAGTACCAAGACTGAAGCTTTCTTT. It yields the protein CASISPRDRSTKTEAFF.

The V gene is TRBV7-9, the J gene TRBJ2-5; a weak D match, TRBD1 (6 bases). Trimming removed 2 bases at V and 2 bases at J, with 12 bases between. Germline V gene sequence: CDR1 SEHNR, CDR2 FQNEAQ (reference sequence). CDR3 length: 15 amino acids. DNA for the CDR3: TGTGCCAGCAGCTTACAGGGGTCCCCTCAAGAGACCCAGTACTTC. This codes for CASSLQGSPQETQYF.

The chain combines TRBV5-1 with TRBJ2-7; D perhaps matches TRBD1 (7 bases). The germline V and J ends were trimmed by 0 bases and 2 bases, with 12 bases remaining between them. This CDR3 comprises 15 residues. Germline values: CDR1 SGHRS, CDR2 YFSETQ. The CDR3 reads CASSLGGTAAYEQYF. CDR3 DNA: TGCGCCAGCAGCTTGGGCGGGACAGCAGCCTACGAGCAGTACTTC.

Regarding this clone: Germline is not matched at one junction end, which may reflect a read error. The V and J genes are TRBV5-5 and TRBJ2-7, with D perhaps TRBD1 (6 bases). The CDR3 is made up of 14 amino acids. CDR1 is SGHKS, CDR2 YYEKEE, per germline (reference sequence). The CDR3 loop reads CASSLWGPSFEQYF. For the CDR3, the DNA is TGTGCCAGCAGCTTGTGGGGGCCCTCCTTCGAGCAGTACTTC.

The rearrangement links TRBV28 to TRBJ2-3, with D perhaps TRBD2 (5 bases). CDR3 length: 15 amino acids. The germline V gene has CDR1 MDHEN and CDR2 SYDVKM. V dropped 1 base and J dropped 0 bases, with 8 bases sitting between them. In DNA, the CDR3 is TGTGCCAGCAGTTTATTGAGGGTCAGCACAGATACGCAGTATTTT. It yields the protein CASSLLRVSTDTQYF.

The chain links TRBV5-1 to TRBJ2-2, with TRBD1 matching over 8 bases. Germline-derived CDR1 and CDR2 are SGHRS and YFSETQ. The V segment lost 6 bases and the J segment 4 bases; nucleotides outside the gene matches: 8. This CDR3 is built from 15 residues. CDR3 region: CASMAGQGGTGELFF. In nucleotides, the CDR3 is TGCGCCAGCATGGCCGGACAGGGAGGCACCGGGGAGCTGTTTTTT.